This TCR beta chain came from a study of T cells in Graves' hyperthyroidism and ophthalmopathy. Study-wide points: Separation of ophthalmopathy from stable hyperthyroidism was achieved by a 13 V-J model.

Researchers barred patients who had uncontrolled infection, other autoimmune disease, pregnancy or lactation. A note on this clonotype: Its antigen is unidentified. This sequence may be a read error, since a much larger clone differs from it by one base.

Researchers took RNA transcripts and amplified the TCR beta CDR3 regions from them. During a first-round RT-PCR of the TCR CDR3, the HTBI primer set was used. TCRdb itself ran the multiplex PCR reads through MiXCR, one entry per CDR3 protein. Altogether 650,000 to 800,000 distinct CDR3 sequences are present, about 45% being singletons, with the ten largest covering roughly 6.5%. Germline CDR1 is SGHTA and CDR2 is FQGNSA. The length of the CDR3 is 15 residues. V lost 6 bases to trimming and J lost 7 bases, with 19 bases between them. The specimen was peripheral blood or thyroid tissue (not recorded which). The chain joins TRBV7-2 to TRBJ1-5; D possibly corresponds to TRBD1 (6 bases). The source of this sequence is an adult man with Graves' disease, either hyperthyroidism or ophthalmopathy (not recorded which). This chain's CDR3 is CASSDSMGGGQPQHF. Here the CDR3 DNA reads TGTGCCAGCAGTGATTCGATGGGGGGCGGACAGCCCCAGCATTTT.